The clone carrying this T cell receptor beta chain was found a few times. Rearranged V-D-J TRB sequences were amplified with a mixed TRB-A/B primer pool. TCRdb processed the multiplex PCR reads anew with MiXCR; each CDR3 protein has one entry. The profile covers about 9,400 distinct CDR3 sequences, with under 45% appearing a single time and 3.5% taken by the ten largest. The ends were cut back, 3 bases at V and 6 bases at J, with 12 bases in the middle. CDR1 GTSNPN and CDR2 SVGIG come from the germline V gene (reference sequence). CDR3 length: 13 residues. The template was genomic DNA from peripheral blood, not RNA. The data stem from a study of T cell repertoires in aging, cancer and after chemotherapy.

This sequence joins TRBV30 and TRBJ1-5; D is unclear. Sample: blood. The TCR comes from a human donor in good health. The CDR3 loop is CAWSRGQSQPQHF. The CDR3 DNA follows: TGTGCCTGGAGCCGGGGTCAGAGTCAGCCCCAGCATTTT. The full variable domain, rest sourced from reference TRBV30 and TRBJ1-5, is SQTIHQWPATLVQPVGSPLSLECTVEGTSNPNLYWYRQAAGRGLQLLFYSVGIGQISSEVPQNLSASRPQDRQFILSSKKLLLSDSGFYLCAWSRGQSQPQHFGDGTRLSIL.